This T cell receptor beta chain was recovered during a study of T cell responses to AZD1222 COVID-19 vaccine. Generated by immunoSEQ multiplex PCR, the TCRdb table keeps only in-frame clones and is missing some. The sample's table shows over 140,000 clones. The sequenced sample consisted of peripheral blood. This receptor was obtained from an adult in good health.

CDR3 bases: TGTGCCAGCAGCCCCAGTGCAGGGTTAGCAGTGACCTACGAGCAGTACTTC. Translated, it gives CASSPSAGLAVTYEQYF. This rearrangement joins TRBV11-2 to TRBJ2-7; maybe TRBD1 (5 bases). The CDR3 runs to 17 residues. Trimming took off 5 bases at V and 2 bases at J, with 22 bases between the two ends. Per germline, CDR1 SGHAT and CDR2 FQNNGV.